This TCR beta chain derives from a study of cytomegalovirus exposure and HLA in healthy donors. The CDR3 sequence is 14 residues long. V gave up 4 bases and J gave up 3 bases, with 9 bases separating them. Looked up from germline, CDR1 is MNHNS and CDR2 is SASEGT. A remark on this clone: Its antigen is unidentified.

Sequencing was performed with immunoSEQ multiplex PCR; in TCRdb, only in-frame clones are kept and a portion is missing. The sample consists of roughly 190,000 clones, around 86% of them appearing once. General study points: Reports showed the classifier diagnosing cytomegalovirus status with high specificity and sensitivity. The authors listed approximately 160 TCR beta chains as cytomegalovirus-associated. Clusters of TCRs from the first cohort tended to co-occur in the 120 validation repertoires (as a later analysis found).

V is TRBV6-1 and J is TRBJ2-2; D unclear. This TCR derives from a woman younger than 30 in good health and CMV-seronegative. Material for sequencing was PBMCs. The CDR3 DNA follows: TGTGCCAGCAGTGTTACAGCTTACACCGGGGAGCTGTTTTTT. Translated: CASSVTAYTGELFF.